This T cell receptor (beta chain) comes out of a study of early T cells in non-severe SARS-CoV-2 infection. The V end was cut by 2 bases, the J end by 0 bases, with 8 bases between. The CDR3 is 14 amino acids. Looked up from germline, CDR1 is SQVTM and CDR2 is ANQGSEA. This clonotype was seen at least ten times. Individual cDNA molecules received unique molecular identifiers during library preparation. TCRdb used MiXCR to reprocess the 5' RACE reads, holding one entry per CDR3 protein. The sample has under 20,000 distinct CDR3 sequences; 5.9% are singletons. This TCR was recovered from an adult who was a healthcare worker with PCR-confirmed SARS-CoV-2 infection or an uninfected control (not recorded which). The chain is built from TRBV29-1 and TRBJ2-1, with D unclear. The sample was whole blood. The CDR3 is CSVEKWGSYNEQFF. CDR3 DNA sequence: TGCAGCGTTGAAAAGTGGGGCTCCTACAATGAGCAGTTCTTC.